These 15 T cell receptor beta chains were sequenced from one sample in a study of T cell responses to AZD1222 COVID-19 vaccine. TCRdb's copy holds only in-frame clones and misses some; the assay was immunoSEQ multiplex PCR. Of some 84,000 clones in the sample, 70% to 90% were seen once. The source was peripheral blood, collected 28 days after the second AZD1222 dose. All receptors come from an adult who received the AZD1222 COVID-19 vaccine.

This rearrangement joins TRBV9 to TRBJ1-1; D not resolved. CDR1 SGDLS and CDR2 YYNGEE come from the germline V gene. This CDR3 has 14 residues. V was trimmed by 0 bases and J by 3 bases, leaving 9 bases between them. CDR3: CASSVGPPDTEAFF. CDR3 DNA sequence: TGTGCCAGCAGCGTAGGACCCCCAGACACTGAAGCTTTCTTT.

CDR3 protein: CASSFQGPSNNEQFF. For the CDR3, the DNA is TGCGCCAGCAGCTTTCAGGGGCCTTCTAACAATGAGCAGTTCTTC. This chain connects TRBV5-1 to TRBJ2-1; D is possibly TRBD1 (6 bases). V was cut by 2 bases and J by 5 bases, with 14 bases left in between. Germline CDR1 SGHRS, CDR2 YFSETQ. The CDR3 runs to 15 residues. The full variable domain, with the rest looked up from reference TRBV5-1 and TRBJ2-1, is KAGVTQTPRYLIKTRGQQVTLSCSPISGHRSVSWYQQTPGQGLQFLFEYFSETQRNKGNFPGRFSGRQFSNSRSEMNVSTLELGDSALYLCASSFQGPSNNEQFFGPGTRLTVL.

The chain employs TRBV3-1 (or the pseudogene TRBV3-2) and TRBJ2-7, with 7 bases fitting TRBD2. The germline V gene has CDR1 LGHDT and CDR2 YNNKEL (reference sequence). There are 15 residues in the CDR3. The V segment lost 1 base and the J segment 7 bases; nucleotides outside the gene matches: 10. This chain's CDR3 is CASSQGADGRREQYF. In DNA form, the CDR3 reads TGTGCCAGCAGCCAAGGGGCGGACGGGAGGCGGGAGCAGTACTTC.

This clone has just a few counts. J is TRBJ2-6 and V is TRBV7-9; TRBD1 agrees at 8 bases. V lost 3 bases to trimming and J lost 2 bases; unmatched junction nucleotides: 3. This CDR3 is built from 16 residues. Germline lookup yields CDR1 SEHNR and CDR2 FQNEAQ (reference sequence). The chain's CDR3 is CASSFSGGTGANVLTF. The CDR3 bases are TGTGCCAGCAGCTTTTCAGGGGGCACTGGGGCCAACGTCCTGACTTTC.

The chain has TRBV10-3 and TRBJ2-3; D is possibly TRBD1 (6 bases). Germline V gene sequence: CDR1 ENHRY, CDR2 SYGVKD. The CDR3 is 14 residues long. The germline V and J ends were trimmed by 11 bases and 4 bases, with 19 bases remaining between them. The CDR3 DNA follows: TGTGCCGTACAAAAGACAGGTCCCGCAGATACGCAGTATTTT. Protein sequence: CAVQKTGPADTQYF.

This clone was detected once. CDR3 loop: CASSIGGTTIQPQHF. CDR3 DNA sequence: TGTGCCAGTAGTATAGGGGGGACAACCATTCAGCCCCAGCATTTT. The chain employs TRBV19 and TRBJ1-5, with D perhaps matching TRBD1 (6 bases). V was trimmed by 1 base and J by 6 bases, leaving 13 bases between them. CDR1 is LNHDA, CDR2 SQIVND, per germline (reference sequence). This CDR3 contains 15 residues.

The DNA for the CDR3 is TGTGCCAGCAGTACCAGACAGAAAGGTTCGTACGAGCAGTACTTC. The encoded protein is CASSTRQKGSYEQYF. This chain links TRBV6-2 or TRBV6-3 with TRBJ2-7; a possible D gene is TRBD1 (5 bases). This CDR3 comprises 15 residues. V lost 5 bases and J lost 4, with 18 bases in between. Germline CDR1 MNHEY, CDR2 SVGEGT.

The genes are TRBV11-3 and TRBJ2-1, with 8 bases identical to TRBD2. The ends lost 1 base at V and 2 bases at J; junction bases unmatched: 4. CDR1 SGHNT and CDR2 YENEEA come from the germline V gene. This CDR3 is 16 amino acids long. DNA for the CDR3: TGTGCCAGCAGCTTAGCGGGTAGCGGGACCTACAATGAGCAGTTCTTC. It is translated as CASSLAGSGTYNEQFF.

The gene calls are TRBV3-1 (or the pseudogene TRBV3-2) and TRBJ2-2; maybe TRBD1 (5 bases). This CDR3 spans 14 amino acids. The germline V gene encodes CDR1 LGHDT and CDR2 YNNKEL (reference sequence). The germline V and J ends were trimmed by 3 bases and 1 base, with 6 bases remaining between them. The CDR3 nucleotides are TGTGCCAGCAGCCAGGGGCAGAACACCGGGGAGCTGTTTTTT. Translated, it gives CASSQGQNTGELFF.

The sample holds a few counts of this clone. This sequence joins TRBV28 and TRBJ1-2, with D uncertain. The CDR3 has 13 amino acids. CDR1 and CDR2 from the germline V gene are MDHEN and SYDVKM. Trimming stripped 6 bases from V and 7 bases from J, with 15 bases between. CDR3 residues: CASSKFESGGYTF. The DNA of the CDR3 is TGTGCCAGCAGCAAGTTTGAGTCTGGTGGCTACACCTTC.

This clone was observed a single time. J is TRBJ2-5 and V is TRBV15; D remains unclear. The CDR3 totals 14 residues. V was pared by 5 bases and J by 3 bases, with 13 bases between. Looked up from germline, CDR1 is LNHNV and CDR2 is YYDKDF (reference sequence). The CDR3 DNA is TGTGCCACCAGCCCTTTAGGCCACAAAGAGACCCAGTACTTC. It codes for CATSPLGHKETQYF.

The gene calls are TRBV5-4 and TRBJ2-3; no reliable D call. With 2 bases removed from V and 3 bases from J, the gap between germline ends came to 7 bases. The CDR3 has 13 amino acids. Germline values: CDR1 SGHNT, CDR2 YYREEE (reference sequence). Here the CDR3 DNA reads TGTGCCAGCAGCTTCTGGGGAACAGATACGCAGTATTTT. It encodes CASSFWGTDTQYF.

V and J are TRBV6-5 and TRBJ1-1; maybe TRBD1 (5 bases). The CDR3 loop spans 15 amino acids. Trimming stripped 0 bases from V and 4 bases from J, with 12 bases between. Germline V gene lookup returns CDR1 MNHEY and CDR2 SVGAGI. In DNA form, the CDR3 reads TGTGCCAGCAGTTACTCCGGTCAGGGTGGCACTGAAGCTTTCTTT. It specifies CASSYSGQGGTEAFF.

V is TRBV3-1 (or the pseudogene TRBV3-2) and J is TRBJ1-4; the match to TRBD1 covers 10 bases. This CDR3 comprises 15 residues. The germline V gene has CDR1 LGHDT and CDR2 YNNKEL (reference sequence). With 2 bases clipped from V and 8 bases from J, the junction kept 5 bases outside the gene matches. CDR3 sequence reads: CASSQRTGGHEKLFF. In DNA form, the CDR3 reads TGTGCCAGCAGCCAAAGGACAGGGGGACACGAAAAACTGTTTTTT.

The chain links TRBV5-1 to TRBJ1-5; D is ambiguous. The ends were cut back, 0 bases at V and 1 base at J, with 8 bases in the middle. CDR1 and CDR2 (germline): SGHRS, YFSETQ. This CDR3 region has 15 residues. The CDR3 sequence is CASSLVPESNQPQHF. The CDR3 DNA reads TGCGCCAGCAGCTTGGTCCCGGAGAGCAATCAGCCCCAGCATTTT.